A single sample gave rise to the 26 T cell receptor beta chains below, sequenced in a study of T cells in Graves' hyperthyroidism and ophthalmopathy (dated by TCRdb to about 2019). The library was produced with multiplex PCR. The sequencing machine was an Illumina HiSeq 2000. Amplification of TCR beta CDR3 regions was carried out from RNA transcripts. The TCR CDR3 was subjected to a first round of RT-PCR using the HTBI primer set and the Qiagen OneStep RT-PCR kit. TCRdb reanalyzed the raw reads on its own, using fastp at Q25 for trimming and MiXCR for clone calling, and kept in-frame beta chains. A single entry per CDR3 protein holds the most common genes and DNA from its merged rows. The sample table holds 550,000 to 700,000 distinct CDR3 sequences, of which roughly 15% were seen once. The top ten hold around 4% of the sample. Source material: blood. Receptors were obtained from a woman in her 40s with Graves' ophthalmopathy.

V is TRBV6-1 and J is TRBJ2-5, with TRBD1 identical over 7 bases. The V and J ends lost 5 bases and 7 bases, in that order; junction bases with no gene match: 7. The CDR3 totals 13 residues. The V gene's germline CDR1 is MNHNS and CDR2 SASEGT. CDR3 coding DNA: TGTGCCAGCAGTCCCGACAGGGTAGGGACCCAGTACTTC. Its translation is CASSPDRVGTQYF.

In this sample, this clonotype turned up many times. The CDR3 spells CASSGDRTNTEAFF. The CDR3, as DNA: TGTGCCAGCAGTGGGGACAGGACGAACACTGAAGCTTTCTTT. The chain carries TRBV6-1 and TRBJ1-1, with 8 bases aligning to TRBD1. With 4 bases clipped from V and 1 base from J, the junction kept 2 bases outside the gene matches. This CDR3 comprises 14 residues. Germline V gives CDR1 MNHNS, CDR2 SASEGT.

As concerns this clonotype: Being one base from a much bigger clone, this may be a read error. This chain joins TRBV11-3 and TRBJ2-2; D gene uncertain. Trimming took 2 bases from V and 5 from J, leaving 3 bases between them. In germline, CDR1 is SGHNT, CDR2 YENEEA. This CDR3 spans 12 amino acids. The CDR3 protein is CASSLKTGELFF. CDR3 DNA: TGTGCCAGCAGCTTAAAAACCGGGGAGCTGTTTTTT.

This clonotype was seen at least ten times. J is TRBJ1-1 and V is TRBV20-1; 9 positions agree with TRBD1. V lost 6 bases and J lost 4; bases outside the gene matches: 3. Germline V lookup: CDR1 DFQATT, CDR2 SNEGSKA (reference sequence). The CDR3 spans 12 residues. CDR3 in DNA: TGCAGTGCAGTGACAGGGGGCACTGAAGCTTTCTTT. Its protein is CSAVTGGTEAFF.

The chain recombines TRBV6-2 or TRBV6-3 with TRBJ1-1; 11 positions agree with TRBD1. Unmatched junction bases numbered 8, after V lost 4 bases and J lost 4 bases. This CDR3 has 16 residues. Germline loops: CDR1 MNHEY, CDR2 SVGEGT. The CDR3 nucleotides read TGTGCCAGCAGTTCCGGACAGGGGGCGAGGTTCACTGAAGCTTTCTTT. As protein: CASSSGQGARFTEAFF.

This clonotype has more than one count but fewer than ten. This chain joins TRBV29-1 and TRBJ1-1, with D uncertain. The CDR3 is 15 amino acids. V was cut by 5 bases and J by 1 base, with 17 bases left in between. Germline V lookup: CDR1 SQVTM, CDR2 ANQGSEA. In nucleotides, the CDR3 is TGCAGCGTTCTTTACCCCGGCGGGGAGAACACTGAAGCTTTCTTT. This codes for CSVLYPGGENTEAFF.

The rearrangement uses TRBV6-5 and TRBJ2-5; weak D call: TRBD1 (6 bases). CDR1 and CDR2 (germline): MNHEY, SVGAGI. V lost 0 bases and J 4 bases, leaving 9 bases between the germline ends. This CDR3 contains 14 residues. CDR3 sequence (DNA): TGTGCCAGCAGTTACTCGCAGGGGATAGAGACCCAGTACTTC. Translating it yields CASSYSQGIETQYF.

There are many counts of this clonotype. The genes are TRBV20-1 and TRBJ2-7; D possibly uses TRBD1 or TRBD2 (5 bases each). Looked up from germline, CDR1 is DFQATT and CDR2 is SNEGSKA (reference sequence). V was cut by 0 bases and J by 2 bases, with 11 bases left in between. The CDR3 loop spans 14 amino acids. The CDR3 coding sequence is TGCAGTGCTAGAGACTTGAGAGGGGCCTACGAGCAGTACTTC. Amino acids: CSARDLRGAYEQYF.

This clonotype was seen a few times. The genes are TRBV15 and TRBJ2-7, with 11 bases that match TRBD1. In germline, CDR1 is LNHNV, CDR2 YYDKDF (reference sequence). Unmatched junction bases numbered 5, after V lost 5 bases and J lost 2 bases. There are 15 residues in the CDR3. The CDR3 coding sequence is TGTGCCACCAGCTCCCGGACAGGGGGCACCTACGAGCAGTACTTC. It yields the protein CATSSRTGGTYEQYF.

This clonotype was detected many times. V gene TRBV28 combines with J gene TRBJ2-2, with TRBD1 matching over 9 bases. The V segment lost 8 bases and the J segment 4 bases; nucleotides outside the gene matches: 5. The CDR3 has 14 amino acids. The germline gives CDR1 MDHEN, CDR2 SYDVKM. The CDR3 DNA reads TGTGCCAGCCGATTGACAGGGGGCACCGGGGAGCTGTTTTTT. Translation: CASRLTGGTGELFF. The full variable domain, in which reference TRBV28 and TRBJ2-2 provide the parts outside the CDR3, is DVKVTQSSRYLVKRTGEKVFLECVQDMDHENMFWYRQDPGLGLRLIYFSYDVKMKEKGDIPEGYSVSREKKERFSLILESASTNQTSMYLCASRLTGGTGELFFGEGSRLTVL.

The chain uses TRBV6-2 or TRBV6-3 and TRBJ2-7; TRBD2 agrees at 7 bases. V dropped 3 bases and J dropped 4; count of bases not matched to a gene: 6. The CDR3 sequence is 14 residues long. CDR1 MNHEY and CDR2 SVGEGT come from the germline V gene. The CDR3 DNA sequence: TGTGCCAGCAGTTATGAACTAGCGTCGTACGAGCAGTACTTC. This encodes CASSYELASYEQYF.

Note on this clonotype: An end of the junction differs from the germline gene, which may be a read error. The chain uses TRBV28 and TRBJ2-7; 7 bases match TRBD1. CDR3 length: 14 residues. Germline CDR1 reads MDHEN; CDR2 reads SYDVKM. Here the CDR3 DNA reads TGTGCCAGCAGTCCCGGACAGGACTCCTACGAGCAGTGCTTC. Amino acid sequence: CASSPGQDSYEQCF.

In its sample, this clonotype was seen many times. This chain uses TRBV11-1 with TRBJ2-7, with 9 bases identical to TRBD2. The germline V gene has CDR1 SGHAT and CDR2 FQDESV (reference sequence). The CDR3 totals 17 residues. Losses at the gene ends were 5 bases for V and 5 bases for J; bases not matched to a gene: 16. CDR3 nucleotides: TGTGCCAGCAGCCCCCGGTTTGGCGGGAGGGCCGGTAACGAGCAGTACTTC. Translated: CASSPRFGGRAGNEQYF.

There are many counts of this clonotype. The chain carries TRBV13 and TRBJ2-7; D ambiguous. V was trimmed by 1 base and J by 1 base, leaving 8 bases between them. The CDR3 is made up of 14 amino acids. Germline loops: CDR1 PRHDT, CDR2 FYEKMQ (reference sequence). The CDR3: CASSLEGTSYEQYF. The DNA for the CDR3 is TGTGCCAGCAGCTTAGAGGGCACGTCCTACGAGCAGTACTTC.

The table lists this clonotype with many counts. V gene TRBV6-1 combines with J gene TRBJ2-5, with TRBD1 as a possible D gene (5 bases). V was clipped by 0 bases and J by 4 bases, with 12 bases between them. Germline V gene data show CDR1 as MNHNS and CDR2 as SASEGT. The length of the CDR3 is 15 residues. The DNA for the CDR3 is TGTGCCAGCAGTGAAGCCGTTACAGGAATAGAGACCCAGTACTTC. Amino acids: CASSEAVTGIETQYF.

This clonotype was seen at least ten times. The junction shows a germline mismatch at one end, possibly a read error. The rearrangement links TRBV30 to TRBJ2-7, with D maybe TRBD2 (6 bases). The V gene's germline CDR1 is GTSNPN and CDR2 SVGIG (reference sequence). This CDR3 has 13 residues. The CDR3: CAWSRGRIYAQYF. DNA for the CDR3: TGTGCCTGGAGCCGAGGGAGGATCTACGCGCAGTACTTC.

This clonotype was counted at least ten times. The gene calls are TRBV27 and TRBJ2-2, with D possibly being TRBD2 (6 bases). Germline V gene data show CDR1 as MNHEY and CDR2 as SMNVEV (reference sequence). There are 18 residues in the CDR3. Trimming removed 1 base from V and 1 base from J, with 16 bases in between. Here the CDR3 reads CASSLFSSVRMNTGELFF. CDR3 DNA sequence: TGTGCCAGCAGTTTATTTTCTAGCGTGAGAATGAACACCGGGGAGCTGTTTTTT.

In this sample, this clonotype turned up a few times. The CDR3 spells CAWTTPFRGGYTF. Here the CDR3 DNA reads TGTGCCTGGACTACACCCTTCAGGGGCGGCTACACCTTC. The rearrangement links TRBV30 to TRBJ1-2; tentative D call: TRBD1 (6 bases). Germline V CDR1 and CDR2: GTSNPN, SVGIG (reference sequence). This CDR3 has 13 amino acids. V was cut by 4 bases and J by 8 bases, with 17 bases left in between.

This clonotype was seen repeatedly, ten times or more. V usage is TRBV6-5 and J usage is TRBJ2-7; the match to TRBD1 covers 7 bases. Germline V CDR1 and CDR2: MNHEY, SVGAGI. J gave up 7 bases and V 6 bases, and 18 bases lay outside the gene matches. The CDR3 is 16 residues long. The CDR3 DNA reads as TGTGCCAGCAGCCGATTAAGGGCAGGGGGAACGGGGGAGCAGTACTTC. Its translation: CASSRLRAGGTGEQYF.

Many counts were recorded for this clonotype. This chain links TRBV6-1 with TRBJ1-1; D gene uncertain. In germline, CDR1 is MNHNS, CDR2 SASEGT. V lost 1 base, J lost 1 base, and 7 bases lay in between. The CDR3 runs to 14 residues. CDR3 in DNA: TGTGCCAGCAGTGAAGTAGTTTCGAACACTGAAGCTTTCTTT. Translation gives CASSEVVSNTEAFF.

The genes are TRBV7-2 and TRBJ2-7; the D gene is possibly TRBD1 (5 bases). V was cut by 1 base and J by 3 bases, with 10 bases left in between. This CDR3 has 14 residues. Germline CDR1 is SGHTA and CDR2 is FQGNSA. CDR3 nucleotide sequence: TGTGCCAGCAGCTTAGGGACACTTATCTACGAGCAGTACTTC. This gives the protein CASSLGTLIYEQYF.

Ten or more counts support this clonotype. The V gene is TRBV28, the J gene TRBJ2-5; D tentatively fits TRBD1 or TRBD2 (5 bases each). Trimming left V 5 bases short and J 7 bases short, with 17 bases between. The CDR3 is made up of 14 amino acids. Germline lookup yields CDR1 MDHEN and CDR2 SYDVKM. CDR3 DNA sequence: TGTGCCAGCAGTCAAGGTGGGACCGGGCGGACCCAGTACTTC. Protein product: CASSQGGTGRTQYF.

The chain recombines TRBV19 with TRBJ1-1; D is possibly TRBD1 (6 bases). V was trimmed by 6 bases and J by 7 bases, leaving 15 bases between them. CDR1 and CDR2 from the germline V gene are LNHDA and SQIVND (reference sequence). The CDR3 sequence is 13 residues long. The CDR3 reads CASSGPGQFEAFF. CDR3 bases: TGTGCCAGTAGCGGACCGGGACAATTTGAAGCTTTCTTT.

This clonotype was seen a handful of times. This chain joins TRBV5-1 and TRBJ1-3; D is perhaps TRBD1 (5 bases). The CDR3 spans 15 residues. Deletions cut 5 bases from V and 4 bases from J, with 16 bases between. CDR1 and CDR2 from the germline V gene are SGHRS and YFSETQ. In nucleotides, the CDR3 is TGCGCCAGCAGTAGGGGAAAGGTTGCAGGAAACACCATATATTTT. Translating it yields CASSRGKVAGNTIYF.

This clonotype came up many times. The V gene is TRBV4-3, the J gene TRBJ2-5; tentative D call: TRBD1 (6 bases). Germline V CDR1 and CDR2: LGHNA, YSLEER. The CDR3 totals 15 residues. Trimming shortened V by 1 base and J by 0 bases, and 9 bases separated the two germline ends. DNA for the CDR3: TGCGCCAGCAGCCAAGTTTGGACAGACCAAGAGACCCAGTACTTC. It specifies CASSQVWTDQETQYF.

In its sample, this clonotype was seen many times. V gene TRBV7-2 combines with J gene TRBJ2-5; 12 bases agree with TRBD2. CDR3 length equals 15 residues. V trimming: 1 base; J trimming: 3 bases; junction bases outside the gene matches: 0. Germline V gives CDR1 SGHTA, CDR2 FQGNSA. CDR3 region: CASSLGTSGEETQYF. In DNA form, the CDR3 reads TGTGCCAGCAGCTTAGGGACTAGCGGGGAAGAGACCCAGTACTTC.